This T cell receptor (beta chain) was identified during a study of identical twins. General observations from the study: Sequences that were out-of-frame, alpha and twin-shared displayed an excess of low generation probability. Invariant MAIT and iNKT cells could partly confound zero-insertion analyses. Models underpredicted monozygotic twin sharing of out-of-frame TCR alpha.

CDR3 length: 19 amino acids. From germline, CDR1 is LGHDT and CDR2 YNNKEL (reference sequence). Trimming took 4 bases from V and 0 from J; bases not matched to a gene: 15. For this clonotype: What it recognizes is unknown.

Template switching added a universal primer site, and cDNA bore unique molecular identifiers. TCRdb independently ran MiXCR on the 5' RACE reads; one entry per CDR3 protein. The table lists fewer than 250,000 distinct CDR3 sequences, around 10% of them singletons, with 5% to 6% in the top ten. The sample was memory (CD45RO+) T cells sorted from blood. This clonotype was obtained from a woman aged 18-29 years in good health. V usage is TRBV3-1 and J usage is TRBJ2-1; 7 bases align to TRBD2. This CDR3 reads CASSPPWGGDWRSYNEQFF. The CDR3 nucleotides are TGTGCCAGCAGCCCCCCCTGGGGAGGGGACTGGCGCTCCTACAATGAGCAGTTCTTC.